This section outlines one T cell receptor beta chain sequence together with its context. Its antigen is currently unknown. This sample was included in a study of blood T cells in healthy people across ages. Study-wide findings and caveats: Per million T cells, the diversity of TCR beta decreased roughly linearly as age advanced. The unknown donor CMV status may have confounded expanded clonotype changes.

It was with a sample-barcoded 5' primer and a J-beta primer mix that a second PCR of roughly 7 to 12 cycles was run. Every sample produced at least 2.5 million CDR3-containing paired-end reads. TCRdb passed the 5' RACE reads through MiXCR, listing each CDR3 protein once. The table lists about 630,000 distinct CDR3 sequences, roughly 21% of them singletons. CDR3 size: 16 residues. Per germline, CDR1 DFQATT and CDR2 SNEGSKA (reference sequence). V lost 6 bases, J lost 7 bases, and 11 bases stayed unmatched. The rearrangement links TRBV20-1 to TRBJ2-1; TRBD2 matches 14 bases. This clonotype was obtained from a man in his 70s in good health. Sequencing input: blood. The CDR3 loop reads CSAIGTSGRSRNEQFF. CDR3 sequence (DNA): TGCAGTGCCATCGGGACTAGCGGGAGATCTAGAAATGAGCAGTTCTTC.